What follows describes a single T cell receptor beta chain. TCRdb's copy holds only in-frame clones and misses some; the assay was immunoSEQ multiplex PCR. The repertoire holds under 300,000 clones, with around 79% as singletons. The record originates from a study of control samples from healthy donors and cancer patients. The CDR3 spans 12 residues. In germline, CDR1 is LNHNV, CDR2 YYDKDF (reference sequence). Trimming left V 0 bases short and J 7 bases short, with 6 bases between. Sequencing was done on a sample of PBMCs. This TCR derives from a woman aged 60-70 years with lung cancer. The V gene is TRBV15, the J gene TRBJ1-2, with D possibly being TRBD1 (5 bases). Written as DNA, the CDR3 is TGTGCCACCAGCAGAGATGGGGGTGGCTACACCTTC. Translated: CATSRDGGGYTF.